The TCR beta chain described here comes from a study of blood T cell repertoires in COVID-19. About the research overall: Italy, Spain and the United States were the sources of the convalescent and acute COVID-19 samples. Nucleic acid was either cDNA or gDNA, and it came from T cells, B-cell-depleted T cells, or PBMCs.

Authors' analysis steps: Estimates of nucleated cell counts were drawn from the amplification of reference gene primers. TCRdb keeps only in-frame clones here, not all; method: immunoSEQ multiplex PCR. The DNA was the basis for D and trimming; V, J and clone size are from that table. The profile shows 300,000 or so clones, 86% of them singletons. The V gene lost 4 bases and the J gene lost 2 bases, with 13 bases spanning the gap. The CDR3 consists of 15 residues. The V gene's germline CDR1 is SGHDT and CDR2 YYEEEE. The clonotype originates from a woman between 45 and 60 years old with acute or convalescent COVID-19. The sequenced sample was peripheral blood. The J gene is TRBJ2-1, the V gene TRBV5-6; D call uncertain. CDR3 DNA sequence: TGTGCCAGCAGCCCACTTTCCACAGCCTACAATGAGCAGTTCTTC. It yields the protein CASSPLSTAYNEQFF. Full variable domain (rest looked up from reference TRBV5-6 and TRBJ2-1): DAGVTQSPTHLIKTRGQQVTLRCSPKSGHDTVSWYQQALGQGPQFIFQYYEEEERQRGNFPDRFSGHQFPNYSSELNVNALLLGDSALYLCASSPLSTAYNEQFFGPGTRLTVL.